The 9 T cell receptor beta chains below were found in one sample sequenced in a study of Graves' ophthalmopathy and Graves' hyperthyroidism. The study amplified TCR beta CDR3 regions using RNA transcripts. RT-PCR was first run with HTBI primers, then multiplex PCR in a second round. TCRdb reprocessed the multiplex PCR reads with MiXCR, giving one entry per CDR3 protein. The sample consists of approximately 380,000 distinct CDR3 sequences, about 21% of them appearing once. The specimen was peripheral blood. All receptors come from a woman in her late teens or twenties with stable Graves' hyperthyroidism.

The gene calls are TRBV6-1 and TRBJ2-4, with D maybe TRBD1 (6 bases). The CDR3 covers 14 residues. The V end was cut by 3 bases, the J end by 4 bases, with 10 bases between. Per the germline V gene, CDR1 is MNHNS and CDR2 is SASEGT. CDR3 sequence: CASSEQTGKNIQYF. The CDR3 nucleotides are TGTGCCAGCAGTGAGCAAACAGGGAAAAACATTCAGTACTTC.

This clonotype has more than one count but fewer than ten. At one end, the junction sequence differs from germline, possibly due to a read error. This chain connects TRBV6-2 or TRBV6-3 to TRBJ2-2; D is possibly TRBD2 (7 bases). The CDR3 contains 16 residues. Germline V lookup: CDR1 MNHEY, CDR2 SVGEGT. The CDR3: CASKKTGTTNTGELCF. The CDR3 region has the DNA TGTGCCAGCAAAAAAACAGGGACTACGAACACCGGGGAGCTGTGTTTT.

The table lists this clonotype with many counts. The gene calls are TRBV12-3 or TRBV12-4 and TRBJ1-1, with D tentatively TRBD1 (5 bases). The CDR3 consists of 15 residues. V gave up 3 bases and J gave up 1 base, with 12 bases separating them. CDR3 nucleotides: TGTGCCAGCAGTTTCTCGGGGGGAGGGAACACTGAAGCTTTCTTT. Encoded protein: CASSFSGGGNTEAFF.

This clonotype was recorded at least ten times. The chain employs TRBV6-5 and TRBJ1-5, with D unresolved. CDR1 is MNHEY, CDR2 SVGAGI, per germline. The germline V and J ends were trimmed by 6 bases and 2 bases, with 17 bases remaining between them. CDR3 size: 16 residues. CDR3 region: CASRGNGGLGNQPQHF. The CDR3 coding sequence is TGTGCCAGCAGGGGAAATGGAGGCCTCGGCAATCAGCCCCAGCATTTT.

As concerns this clonotype: This may be a read error: a much more frequent sequence differs by one nucleotide. The CDR3, as DNA: TGCAGCGTTCCACTAGGGCAAGAGAGCCAGTACTTC. This translates into CSVPLGQESQYF. The rearrangement uses TRBV29-1 and TRBJ2-5; TRBD2 is a possible D gene (5 bases). CDR1 SQVTM and CDR2 ANQGSEA come from the germline V gene. The CDR3 contains 12 residues.

This clonotype has at least ten counts. V gene TRBV28 combines with J gene TRBJ2-7; 7 bases are shared with TRBD1. The CDR3 runs 15 residues. The germline CDR1 and CDR2 sequences are MDHEN and SYDVKM. After removal of 8 bases from V and 3 bases from J, the junction contained 13 bases not matched to a gene. As DNA, the CDR3 is TGTGCCAGCGGCTGGGGACAGCGGCTTCACTACGAGCAGTACTTC. Amino acid sequence: CASGWGQRLHYEQYF.

The rearrangement uses TRBV7-2 and TRBJ1-2; TRBD1 is a possible D gene (5 bases). The CDR3 covers 13 residues. The ends were cut back, 1 base at V and 7 bases at J, with 10 bases in the middle. The V gene's germline CDR1 is SGHTA and CDR2 FQGNSA. CDR3 protein: CASSLVGQGGYTF. The CDR3 nucleotides read TGTGCCAGCAGCTTAGTGGGGCAGGGTGGCTACACCTTC.

This chain links TRBV15 with TRBJ1-6; D remains unclear. Germline CDR1 and CDR2: LNHNV and YYDKDF (reference sequence). CDR3 size: 15 residues. V was cut by 3 bases and J by 0 bases, with 6 bases left in between. The CDR3 sequence is CATSSGGSYNSPLHF. The CDR3 nucleotides are TGTGCCACCAGCAGTGGAGGCTCCTATAATTCACCCCTCCACTTT. The full variable domain, with the rest looked up from reference TRBV15 and TRBJ1-6, is DAMVIQNPRYQVTQFGKPVTLSCSQTLNHNVMYWYQQKSSQAPKLLFHYYDKDFNNEADTPDNFQSRRPNTSFCFLDIRSPGLGDTAMYLCATSSGGSYNSPLHFGNGTRLTVT.

This clonotype was picked up many times. V gene TRBV30 combines with J gene TRBJ1-1; a weak D match, TRBD1 (5 bases). The CDR3 has 11 amino acids. Deletions cut 5 bases from V and 4 bases from J, with 8 bases between. Germline CDR1 reads GTSNPN; CDR2 reads SVGIG (reference sequence). CDR3 in amino acids: CAWSGSTEAFF. The CDR3 DNA is TGTGCCTGGTCAGGGTCCACTGAAGCTTTCTTT.